This T cell receptor beta chain came from a study of blood T cell repertoires in COVID-19. About the study: Acute and convalescent COVID-19 specimens originated in the United States, Italy and Spain. T cells, B-cell-depleted T cells, or PBMCs provided the cDNA or gDNA that served as material.

Germline loops: CDR1 SGHAT, CDR2 FQNNGV. V dropped 0 bases and J dropped 4 bases, with 9 bases sitting between them. The CDR3 sequence is 14 residues long. As originally analysed: Scientists estimated how many nucleated cells there were by amplifying reference gene primers. The data were produced by immunoSEQ multiplex PCR, yet TCRdb's version contains in-frame clones alone and is incomplete. The V and J calls and clone size were taken over from that table, and D and trimming were inferred from the DNA. The sample lists roughly 83,000 clones, around 88% seen once, with approximately 8.1% in the top ten.

This chain joins TRBV11-2 and TRBJ1-2; D unclear. Input material: peripheral blood. This clonotype was sampled from a man aged 45 to 65 with active COVID-19. The DNA for the CDR3 is TGTGCCAGCAGCTTAGATCTGAACATCTATGGCTACACCTTC. Translation: CASSLDLNIYGYTF.